Each of the 22 T cell receptor beta chains below was sequenced from the same sample in a study of neoadjuvant nivolumab and ipilimumab in lung cancer. Some clones are missing from TCRdb's copy, which holds only in-frame ones; the method was immunoSEQ multiplex PCR. The sample records some 25,000 clones, about 81% being singletons. Sample: tumor tissue, taken after neoadjuvant nivolumab, alone or with ipilimumab, at or shortly before surgery. The receptors shown here come from an adult with non-small cell lung cancer.

By frequency in the sample, this clone is medium-sized (0.01 to 0.1%). DNA of the CDR3: TGTGCCAGTAGTATAGGCAGTACCACAACTTCGGGGCAGTTCTTC. This sequence encodes CASSIGSTTTSGQFF. V is TRBV19 and J is TRBJ2-1; D uncertain. The V and J ends lost 1 base and 12 bases respectively, with 19 bases between them. CDR1 and CDR2 from the germline V gene are LNHDA and SQIVND (reference sequence). The CDR3 runs 15 residues.

The CDR3: CSVDPGEDPEAFF. The CDR3 coding sequence is TGCAGCGTTGACCCTGGGGAGGACCCCGAAGCTTTCTTT. The J gene is TRBJ1-1, the V gene TRBV29-1; no reliable D call. V lost 3 bases, J lost 8 bases, and 16 bases lay in between. Germline assignment: CDR1 SQVTM and CDR2 ANQGSEA. There are 13 residues in the CDR3.

Only one count was recorded for this clone. V is TRBV13 and J is TRBJ2-5, with TRBD1 matching over 7 bases. The CDR3 is 13 amino acids. V trimming: 6 bases; J trimming: 4 bases; junction bases outside the gene matches: 5. CDR1 PRHDT and CDR2 FYEKMQ come from the germline V gene (reference sequence). The CDR3 nucleotides read TGTGCCAGCAGTTTTCACAGGGGAGAGACCCAGTACTTC. Translated: CASSFHRGETQYF.

V and J are TRBV18 and TRBJ2-2; 8 bases fit TRBD2. Germline trimming cut 3 bases from V and 1 base from J; bases unmatched to any gene: 16. The CDR3 covers 20 residues. Germline V CDR1 and CDR2: KGHSH, LQKENI. The CDR3: CASSPVRGSFLAGNTGELFF. In DNA, the CDR3 is TGTGCCAGCTCACCTGTGCGCGGCTCCTTTCTAGCGGGGAACACCGGGGAGCTGTTTTTT. Drawing the rest from reference TRBV18 and TRBJ2-2, the complete variable domain is NAGVMQNPRHLVRRRGQEARLRCSPMKGHSHVYWYRQLPEEGLKFMVYLQKENIIDESGMPKERFSAEFPKEGPSILRIQQVVRGDSAAYFCASSPVRGSFLAGNTGELFFGEGSRLTVL.

The CDR3 coding sequence is TGTGCCAGCAGTTATCTGGTAGCGGGAGATACGCAGTATTTT. Its protein product is CASSYLVAGDTQYF. The chain employs TRBV6-9 and TRBJ2-3; 7 bases are a match to TRBD2. V gave up 2 bases and J gave up 5 bases; unmatched junction bases: 4. There are 14 residues in the CDR3. Germline values: CDR1 MNHGY, CDR2 SVAAGI.

The chain links TRBV29-1 to TRBJ2-7, with D hard to call. Trimming cost V 4 bases and J 0 bases, with 16 bases left between them. CDR3 length equals 15 residues. From germline, CDR1 is SQVTM and CDR2 ANQGSEA. CDR3 DNA: TGCAGCGTTGTGTGGCAACACCCTTTCTCCTACGAGCAGTACTTC. This sequence encodes CSVVWQHPFSYEQYF.

This rearrangement joins TRBV18 to TRBJ2-7; D unresolved. Trimming took off 0 bases at V and 0 bases at J, with 9 bases between the two ends. The CDR3 has 15 residues. Germline CDR1 and CDR2: KGHSH and LQKENI. The CDR3 region has the DNA TGTGCCAGCTCACCACCCTCGGGCAGCTCCTACGAGCAGTACTTC. The encoded protein is CASSPPSGSSYEQYF.

The chain has TRBV30 and TRBJ2-5, with a tentative D call TRBD1 (6 bases). V lost 2 bases and J 7 bases, leaving 14 bases between the germline ends. The CDR3 consists of 13 residues. Germline assignment: CDR1 GTSNPN and CDR2 SVGIG (reference sequence). CDR3 in amino acids: CAWSRAGVGTQYF. CDR3 DNA: TGTGCCTGGAGTAGGGCAGGGGTAGGGACCCAGTACTTC.

This chain connects TRBV11-3 to TRBJ1-3, with no clear D. CDR3 length: 16 residues. CDR1 is SGHNT, CDR2 YENEEA, per germline. The V and J ends lost 2 bases and 0 bases respectively, with 11 bases between them. CDR3 DNA: TGTGCCAGCAGCTTAAGCCCGGGCCCCTCTGGAAACACCATATATTTT. Translated, it gives CASSLSPGPSGNTIYF.

This chain joins TRBV9 and TRBJ1-1; the D gene is possibly TRBD1 (6 bases). The CDR3 length is 13 residues. V was trimmed by 10 bases and J by 3 bases, leaving 16 bases between them. CDR1 is SGDLS, CDR2 YYNGEE, per germline. CDR3 amino acids: CASWGGGDTEAFF. CDR3 sequence (DNA): TGTGCCTCGTGGGGGGGCGGGGACACTGAAGCTTTCTTT.

The J gene is TRBJ2-2, the V gene TRBV11-3, with 7 nucleotides matching TRBD1. The CDR3 is made up of 16 amino acids. CDR1 and CDR2 (germline): SGHNT, YENEEA. V dropped 3 bases and J dropped 6; count of bases not matched to a gene: 10. CDR3 sequence (DNA): TGTGCCAGCAGCTTCCGACAGGGAGTGCCCTCCGGGGAGCTGTTTTTT. Translated: CASSFRQGVPSGELFF.

V gene TRBV2 combines with J gene TRBJ2-3, with 9 positions matching TRBD1. The CDR3 runs 15 residues. The V and J ends lost 1 base and 3 bases, in that order; junction bases with no gene match: 2. CDR1 and CDR2 from the germline V gene are SNHLY and FYNNEI. CDR3 sequence reads: CASSEDRGRTDTQYF. The DNA of the CDR3 is TGTGCCAGCAGTGAAGACAGGGGGCGAACAGATACGCAGTATTTT.

CDR3 protein: CASSGLPLGNEQFF. The CDR3 bases are TGTGCCAGCAGCGGACTCCCCTTGGGGAATGAGCAGTTCTTC. The V and J genes are TRBV9 and TRBJ2-1; D unresolved. The CDR3 has 14 amino acids. Germline V gene sequence: CDR1 SGDLS, CDR2 YYNGEE. The V and J ends lost 3 bases and 7 bases respectively, with 14 bases between them.

The chain recombines TRBV6-5 with TRBJ1-2, with D possibly matching TRBD1 (5 bases). Germline CDR1 MNHEY, CDR2 SVGAGI. V was pared by 0 bases and J by 5 bases, with 10 bases between. This CDR3 region has 14 residues. The CDR3 loop is CASSYSRGEYGYTF. The CDR3 DNA is TGTGCCAGCAGTTACTCGAGGGGAGAATATGGCTACACCTTC.

The chain has TRBV6-6 and TRBJ1-2, with a weak D call TRBD1 (6 bases). Trimming removed 5 bases from V and 14 bases from J, with 15 bases in between. Germline CDR1 is MNHNY and CDR2 is SVGAGI (reference sequence). The CDR3 runs to 11 residues. The CDR3 DNA is TGTGCCAGCAGTGACATAGACAGGCTAACCTTC. Its protein is CASSDIDRLTF.

V usage is TRBV11-2 and J usage is TRBJ2-3; TRBD1 might be the D (5 bases). Trimming shortened V by 0 bases and J by 1 base, and 8 bases separated the two germline ends. This CDR3 contains 15 residues. Germline-derived CDR1 and CDR2 are SGHAT and FQNNGV. The CDR3 sequence: CASSLDVGGTDTQYF. CDR3 DNA: TGTGCCAGCAGCTTAGATGTAGGGGGCACAGATACGCAGTATTTT.

This chain joins TRBV7-9 and TRBJ2-7; D is uncertain. CDR3 length: 11 residues. CDR1 and CDR2 (germline): SEHNR, FQNEAQ (reference sequence). Trimming took 8 bases from V and 3 from J, leaving 8 bases between them. CDR3 sequence: CASGGLYEQYF. The CDR3 DNA follows: TGTGCCAGCGGCGGCCTCTACGAGCAGTACTTC.

This sequence joins TRBV7-9 and TRBJ2-1; D is possibly TRBD2 (5 bases). Trimming cost V 6 bases and J 9 bases, with 12 bases left between them. Germline V gives CDR1 SEHNR, CDR2 FQNEAQ (reference sequence). This CDR3 comprises 12 residues. The CDR3 bases are TGTGCCAGCAGGGGCGGGCTGAGTGAGCAGTTCTTC. Translated: CASRGGLSEQFF.

The chain combines TRBV29-1 with TRBJ2-7, with D possibly called TRBD1 or TRBD2 (5 bases each). V was trimmed by 3 bases and J by 6 bases, leaving 9 bases between them. The CDR3 totals 11 residues. The germline V gene encodes CDR1 SQVTM and CDR2 ANQGSEA. The CDR3 here is CSVERGAEQYF. The CDR3, as DNA: TGCAGCGTTGAGAGAGGGGCCGAGCAGTACTTC.

The chain links TRBV11-2 to TRBJ1-1, with D hard to call. The CDR3 is made up of 15 amino acids. The germline gives CDR1 SGHAT, CDR2 FQNNGV. V shed 0 bases and J shed 4 bases, with 12 bases lying between them. The CDR3 loop reads CASSLDTYMSTEAFF. In DNA, the CDR3 is TGTGCCAGCAGCTTAGATACGTATATGAGCACTGAAGCTTTCTTT.

The chain is built from TRBV6-5 and TRBJ2-7; TRBD2 agrees at 10 bases. V dropped 5 bases and J dropped 6; count of bases not matched to a gene: 7. Germline V gene data show CDR1 as MNHEY and CDR2 as SVGAGI. The CDR3 extends over 14 amino acids. In DNA form, the CDR3 reads TGTGCCAGCAGTAGAAGCGGGACTAGCGTCGAGCAGTACTTC. Encoded protein: CASSRSGTSVEQYF.

This rearrangement joins TRBV6-1 to TRBJ2-3; 11 bases are a match to TRBD1. The CDR3 is 15 residues long. The germline V gene encodes CDR1 MNHNS and CDR2 SASEGT. With 7 bases clipped from V and 2 bases from J, the junction kept 5 bases outside the gene matches. DNA for the CDR3: TGTGCCAGCATCTTGGACAGGGGGCCCACAGATACGCAGTATTTT. Its translation is CASILDRGPTDTQYF.